This T cell receptor beta chain was captured in a study of blood T cell repertoires in COVID-19. Study at large: Samples taken during acute and convalescent COVID-19 were collected in the United States, Italy and Spain. From T cells, B-cell-depleted T cells, or PBMCs came the material, which was cDNA or gDNA.

Study processing details: How many nucleated cells were present was estimated from reference gene primer amplification. Some clones are missing from TCRdb's copy, which holds only in-frame ones; the method was immunoSEQ multiplex PCR. The V and J calls and the clone size are those of that table, but D and trimming were determined from the DNA. The data contain tens of thousands of clones, 75% to 85% of them seen just once; the ten biggest clones take up about an eighth. The CDR3 has 17 amino acids. With V trimmed by 2 bases and J by 3 bases, 7 bases remained unmatched. The germline CDR1 and CDR2 sequences are MGHRA and YSYEKL.

The chain joins TRBV4-1 to TRBJ2-7, with 13 bases that match TRBD2. This TCR derives from a human donor in a cohort sampled during active COVID-19. Sequences were obtained from peripheral blood. The CDR3 loop reads CASSQLSGTSGNYEQYF. The CDR3 coding sequence is TGCGCCAGCAGCCAACTTTCCGGGACTAGCGGGAACTACGAGCAGTACTTC.